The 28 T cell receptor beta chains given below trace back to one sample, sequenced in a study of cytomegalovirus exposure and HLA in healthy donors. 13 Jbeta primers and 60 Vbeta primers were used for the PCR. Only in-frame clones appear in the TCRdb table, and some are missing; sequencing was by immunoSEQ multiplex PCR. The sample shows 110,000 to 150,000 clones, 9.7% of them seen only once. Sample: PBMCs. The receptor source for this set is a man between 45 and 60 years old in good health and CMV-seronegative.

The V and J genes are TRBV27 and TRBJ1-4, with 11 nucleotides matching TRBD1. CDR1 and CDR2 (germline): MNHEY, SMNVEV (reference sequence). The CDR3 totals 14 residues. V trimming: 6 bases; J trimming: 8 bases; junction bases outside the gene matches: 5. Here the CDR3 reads CASSGQGAGEKLFF. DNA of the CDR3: TGTGCCAGCAGCGGACAGGGGGCTGGGGAAAAACTGTTTTTT.

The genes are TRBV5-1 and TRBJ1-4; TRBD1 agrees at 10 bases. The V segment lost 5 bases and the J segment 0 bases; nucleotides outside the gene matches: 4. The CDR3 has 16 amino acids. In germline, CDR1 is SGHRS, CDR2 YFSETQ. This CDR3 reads CASRPGQGSTNEKLFF. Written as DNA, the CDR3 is TGCGCCAGCAGGCCGGGACAGGGGTCAACTAATGAAAAACTGTTTTTT.

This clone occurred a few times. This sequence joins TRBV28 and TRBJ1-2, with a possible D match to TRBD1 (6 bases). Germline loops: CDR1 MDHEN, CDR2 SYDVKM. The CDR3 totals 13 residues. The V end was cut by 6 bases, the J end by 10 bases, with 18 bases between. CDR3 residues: CASRDSQTPLYTF. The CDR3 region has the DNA TGTGCCAGCAGGGACAGCCAGACCCCCCTCTACACCTTC.

The CDR3 reads CASRFAGSGRSYEQYF. In DNA, the CDR3 is TGTGCAAGTCGCTTTGCCGGAAGCGGGAGGTCCTACGAGCAGTACTTC. V usage is TRBV12-2 and J usage is TRBJ2-7; TRBD2, the table's D call, lacks a check against the DNA. TRBV12-2 is classified as a pseudogene. The CDR3 length is 16 residues.

CDR3 amino acids: CASSLNGGAAQPQHF. As DNA, the CDR3 is TGTGCCAGCAGTTTAAACGGCGGGGCTGCTCAGCCCCAGCATTTT. The V call is TRBV27, the J call TRBJ1-5; weak D call: TRBD1 (5 bases). Trimming pared 2 bases from V and 6 bases from J, leaving 14 bases between. Per germline, CDR1 MNHEY and CDR2 SMNVEV (reference sequence). The CDR3 covers 15 residues.

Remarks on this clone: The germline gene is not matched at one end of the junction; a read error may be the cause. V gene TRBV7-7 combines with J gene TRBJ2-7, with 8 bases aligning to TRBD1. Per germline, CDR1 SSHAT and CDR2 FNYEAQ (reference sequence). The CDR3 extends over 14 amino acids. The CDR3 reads CASSLAGQGEKQYF. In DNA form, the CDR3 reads TGTGCTAGCAGCTTAGCAGGACAGGGAGAAAAGCAGTACTTC.

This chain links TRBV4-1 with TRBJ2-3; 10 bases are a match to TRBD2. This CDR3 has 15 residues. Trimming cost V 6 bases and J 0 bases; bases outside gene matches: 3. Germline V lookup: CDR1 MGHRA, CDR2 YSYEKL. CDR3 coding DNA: TGCGCCAGCAGTCCGACTAGCGGGAGCACAGATACGCAGTATTTT. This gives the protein CASSPTSGSTDTQYF.

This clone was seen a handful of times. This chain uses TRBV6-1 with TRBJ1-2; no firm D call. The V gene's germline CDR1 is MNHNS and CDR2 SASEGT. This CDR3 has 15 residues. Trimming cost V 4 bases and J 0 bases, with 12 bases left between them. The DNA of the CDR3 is TGTGCCAGCAGTGTTGGAGAGATTTCTAACTATGGCTACACCTTC. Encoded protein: CASSVGEISNYGYTF.

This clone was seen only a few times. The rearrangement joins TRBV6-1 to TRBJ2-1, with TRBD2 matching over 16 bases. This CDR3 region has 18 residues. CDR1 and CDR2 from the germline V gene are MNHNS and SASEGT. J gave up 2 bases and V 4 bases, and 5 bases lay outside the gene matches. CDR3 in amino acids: CASSGGLAGGAPYNEQFF. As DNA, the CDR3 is TGTGCCAGCAGTGGGGGACTAGCGGGAGGGGCCCCCTACAATGAGCAGTTCTTC.

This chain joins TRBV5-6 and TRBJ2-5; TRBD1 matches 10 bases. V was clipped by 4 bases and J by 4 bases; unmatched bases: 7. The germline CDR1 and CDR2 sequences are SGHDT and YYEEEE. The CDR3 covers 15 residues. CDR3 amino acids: CASSLPGQGRETQYF. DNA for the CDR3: TGTGCCAGCAGCCTCCCGGGACAGGGGAGAGAGACCCAGTACTTC.

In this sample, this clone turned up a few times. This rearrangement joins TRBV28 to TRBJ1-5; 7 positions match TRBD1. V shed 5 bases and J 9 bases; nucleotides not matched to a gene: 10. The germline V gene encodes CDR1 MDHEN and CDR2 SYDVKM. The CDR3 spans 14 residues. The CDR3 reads CASSAYRGQGPQHF. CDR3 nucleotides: TGTGCCAGCAGTGCATACAGGGGCCAGGGGCCCCAGCATTTT.

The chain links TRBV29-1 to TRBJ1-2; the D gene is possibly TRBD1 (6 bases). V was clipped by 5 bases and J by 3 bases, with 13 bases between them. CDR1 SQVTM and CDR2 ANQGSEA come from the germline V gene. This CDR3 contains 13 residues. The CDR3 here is CSVYRDTYYGYTF. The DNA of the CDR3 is TGCAGCGTTTACCGGGACACCTACTATGGCTACACCTTC.

The CDR3 spells CASSNHGTSGRSYEQYF. The CDR3 region has the DNA TGTGCCAGTAGCAATCACGGGACTAGCGGGAGGTCCTACGAGCAGTACTTC. The genes are TRBV19 and TRBJ2-7, with TRBD2 identical over 15 bases. V shed 6 bases, J shed 1 base, and the junction held 7 bases outside the gene matches. The CDR3 is 17 amino acids. The germline CDR1 and CDR2 sequences are LNHDA and SQIVND (reference sequence). The full variable domain, in which reference TRBV19 and TRBJ2-7 provide the parts outside the CDR3, is DGGITQSPKYLFRKEGQNVTLSCEQNLNHDAMYWYRQDPGQGLRLIYYSQIVNDFQKGDIAEGYSVSREKKESFPLTVTSAQKNPTAFYLCASSNHGTSGRSYEQYFGPGTRLTVT.

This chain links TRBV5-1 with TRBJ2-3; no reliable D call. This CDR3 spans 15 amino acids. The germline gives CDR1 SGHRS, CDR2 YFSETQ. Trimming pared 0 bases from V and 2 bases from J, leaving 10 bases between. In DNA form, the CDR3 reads TGCGCCAGCAGCTTGGCAGGCGCCCTCACAGATACGCAGTATTTT. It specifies CASSLAGALTDTQYF.

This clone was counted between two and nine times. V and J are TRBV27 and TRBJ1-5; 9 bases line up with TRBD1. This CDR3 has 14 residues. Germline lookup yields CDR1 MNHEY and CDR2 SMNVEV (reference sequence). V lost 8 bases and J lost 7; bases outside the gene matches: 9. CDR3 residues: CASRTGVVGQPQHF. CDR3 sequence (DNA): TGTGCCAGCCGGACAGGGGTTGTAGGACAGCCCCAGCATTTT.

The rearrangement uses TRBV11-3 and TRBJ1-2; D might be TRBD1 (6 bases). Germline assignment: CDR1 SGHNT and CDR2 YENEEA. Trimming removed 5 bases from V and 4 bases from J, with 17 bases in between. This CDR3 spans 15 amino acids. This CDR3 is CASSAYTRTVYGYTF. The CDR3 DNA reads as TGTGCCAGCAGCGCTTATACTCGGACAGTCTATGGCTACACCTTC.

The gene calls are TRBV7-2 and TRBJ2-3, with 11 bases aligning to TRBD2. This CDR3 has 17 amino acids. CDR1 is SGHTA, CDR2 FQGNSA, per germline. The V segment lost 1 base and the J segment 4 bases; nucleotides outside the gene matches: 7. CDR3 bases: TGTGCCAGCAGCTTAGGTTCTAGCGGGGGGCCCGCAGATACGCAGTATTTT. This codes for CASSLGSSGGPADTQYF. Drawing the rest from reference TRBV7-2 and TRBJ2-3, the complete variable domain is GAGVSQSPSNKVTEKGKDVELRCDPISGHTALYWYRQSLGQGLEFLIYFQGNSAPDKSGLPSDRFSAERTGGSVSTLTIQRTQQEDSAVYLCASSLGSSGGPADTQYFGPGTRLTVL.

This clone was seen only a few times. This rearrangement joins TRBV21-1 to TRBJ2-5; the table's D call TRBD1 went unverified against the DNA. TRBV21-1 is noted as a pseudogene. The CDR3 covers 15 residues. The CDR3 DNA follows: TGTGCCAGCAACTCAGGGAACCCCCAGCGAGAGACCCAGTACTTC. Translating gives CASNSGNPQRETQYF.

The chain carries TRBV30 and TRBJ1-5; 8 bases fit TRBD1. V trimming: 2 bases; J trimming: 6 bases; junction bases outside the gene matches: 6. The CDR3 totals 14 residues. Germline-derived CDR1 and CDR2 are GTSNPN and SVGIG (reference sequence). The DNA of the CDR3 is TGTGCCTGGAGTAACGGCAGGGGGCGTCAGCCCCAGCATTTT. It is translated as CAWSNGRGRQPQHF.

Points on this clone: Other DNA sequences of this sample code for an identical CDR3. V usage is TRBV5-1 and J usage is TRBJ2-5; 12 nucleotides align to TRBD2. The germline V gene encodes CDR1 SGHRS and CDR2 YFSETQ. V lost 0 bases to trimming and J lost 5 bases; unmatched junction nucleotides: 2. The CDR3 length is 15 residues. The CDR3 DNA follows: TGCGCCAGCAGCTTGGGGGGACTAGCGGGTGAGACCCAGTACTTC. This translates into CASSLGGLAGETQYF.

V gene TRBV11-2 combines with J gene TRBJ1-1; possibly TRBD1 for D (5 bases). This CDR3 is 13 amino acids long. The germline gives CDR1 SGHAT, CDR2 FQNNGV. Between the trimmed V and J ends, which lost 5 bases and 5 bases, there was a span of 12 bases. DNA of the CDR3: TGTGCCAGCAGCCCTATGGGGGGGACTGAAGCTTTCTTT. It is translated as CASSPMGGTEAFF.

The CDR3 loop reads CASSSAGAELNTEAFF. CDR3 sequence (DNA): TGTGCCAGCAGCTCAGCAGGGGCGGAATTGAACACTGAAGCTTTCTTT. This chain links TRBV7-6 with TRBJ1-1; D perhaps matches TRBD1 (6 bases). CDR1 and CDR2 (germline): SGHVS, FNYEAQ. The CDR3 extends over 16 amino acids. The V gene lost 4 bases and the J gene lost 0 bases, with 15 bases spanning the gap.

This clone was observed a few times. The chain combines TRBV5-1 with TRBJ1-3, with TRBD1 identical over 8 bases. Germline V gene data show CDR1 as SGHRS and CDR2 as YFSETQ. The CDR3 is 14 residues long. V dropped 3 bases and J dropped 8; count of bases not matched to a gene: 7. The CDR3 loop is CASSWSGGLDTIYF. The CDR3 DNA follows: TGCGCCAGCAGCTGGTCAGGGGGCTTGGACACCATATATTTT.

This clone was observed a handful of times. Here the CDR3 reads CASSLYGSYNEQFF. As DNA, the CDR3 is TGTGCCAGCAGCTTGTACGGCTCCTACAATGAGCAGTTCTTC. The chain joins TRBV5-6 to TRBJ2-1; D gene uncertain. In germline, CDR1 is SGHDT, CDR2 YYEEEE. The CDR3 covers 14 residues. Trimming removed 1 base from V and 0 bases from J, with 5 bases in between.

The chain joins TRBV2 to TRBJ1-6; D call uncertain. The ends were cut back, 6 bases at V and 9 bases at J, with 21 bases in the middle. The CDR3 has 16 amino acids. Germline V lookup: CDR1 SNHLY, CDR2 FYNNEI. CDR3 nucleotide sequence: TGTGCCAGCAGAGACCGGCCGGGAAAGGCCCTTTCACCCCTCCACTTT. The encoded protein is CASRDRPGKALSPLHF. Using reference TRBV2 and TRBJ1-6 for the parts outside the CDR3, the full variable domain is EPEVTQTPSHQVTQMGQEVILRCVPISNHLYFYWYRQILGQKVEFLVSFYNNEISEKSEIFDDQFSVERPDGSNFTLKIRSTKLEDSAMYFCASRDRPGKALSPLHFGNGTRLTVT.

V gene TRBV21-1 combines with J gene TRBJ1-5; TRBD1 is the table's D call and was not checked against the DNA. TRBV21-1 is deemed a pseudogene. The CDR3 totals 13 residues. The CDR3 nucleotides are TGCCTGATGAGGGACAGGTCGAATCAGCCCCAGCATTTT. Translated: CLMRDRSNQPQHF.

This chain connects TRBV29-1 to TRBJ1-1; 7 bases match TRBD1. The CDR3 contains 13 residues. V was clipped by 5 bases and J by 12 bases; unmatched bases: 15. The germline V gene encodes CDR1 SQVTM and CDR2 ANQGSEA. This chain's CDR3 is CSVRYRTGPDSFF. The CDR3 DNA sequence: TGCAGCGTTCGATACCGGACAGGTCCCGACTCTTTCTTT.

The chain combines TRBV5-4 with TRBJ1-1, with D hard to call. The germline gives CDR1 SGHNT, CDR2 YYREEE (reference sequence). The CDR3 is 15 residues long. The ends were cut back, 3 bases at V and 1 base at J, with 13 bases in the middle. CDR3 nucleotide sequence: TGTGCCAGCAGCTCTCAGGCTATTTGGAACACTGAAGCTTTCTTT. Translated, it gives CASSSQAIWNTEAFF. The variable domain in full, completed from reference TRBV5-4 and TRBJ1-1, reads ETGVTQSPTHLIKTRGQQVTLRCSSQSGHNTVSWYQQALGQGPQFIFQYYREEENGRGNFPPRFSGLQFPNYSSELNVNALELDDSALYLCASSSQAIWNTEAFFGQGTRLTVV.